The 14 T cell receptor beta chains reported below all come from one sample, sequenced in a study of blood T cells in healthy people across ages. Using a J-beta primer mix together with a sample-barcoded 5' primer, a second PCR was run for about 7 to 12 cycles. TCRdb passed the 5' RACE reads through MiXCR, listing each CDR3 protein once. The sample includes 1.5 million to 2 million distinct CDR3 sequences, around half seen only once; the top ten take about 2.1%. Sequenced material: blood. Every receptor here comes from a woman in her forties in good health.

The rearrangement links TRBV28 to TRBJ2-4, with D tentatively TRBD1 or TRBD2 (6 bases each). Germline lookup yields CDR1 MDHEN and CDR2 SYDVKM. This CDR3 is 13 amino acids long. The V end lost 3 bases, the J end lost 13 bases, and 16 bases lay between the germline ends. The CDR3 loop is CASSFEGGREQYF. CDR3 coding DNA: TGTGCCAGCAGTTTTGAGGGGGGCAGGGAGCAGTACTTC.

V is TRBV6-2 or TRBV6-3 and J is TRBJ2-3; D perhaps matches TRBD1 (6 bases). Germline V lookup: CDR1 MNHEY, CDR2 SVGEGT. V was clipped by 6 bases and J by 5 bases, with 9 bases between them. This CDR3 contains 12 residues. The CDR3 DNA reads as TGTGCCAGCAGACAACAGGGAGATACGCAGTATTTT. This translates into CASRQQGDTQYF.

This clonotype was detected a few times. The V call is TRBV12-3 or TRBV12-4, the J call TRBJ2-1; unclear D gene. This CDR3 spans 13 amino acids. Trimming stripped 1 base from V and 8 bases from J, with 9 bases between. The CDR3 nucleotides are TGTGCCAGCAGTTTAGAGGGTTGGGATGAGCAGTTCTTC. Amino acid sequence: CASSLEGWDEQFF.

The J gene is TRBJ2-5, the V gene TRBV15; perhaps D is TRBD1 or TRBD2 (5 bases each). From germline, CDR1 is LNHNV and CDR2 YYDKDF (reference sequence). The germline V and J ends were trimmed by 3 bases and 5 bases, with 16 bases remaining between them. The CDR3 has 15 residues. The DNA of the CDR3 is TGTGCCACCAGCAGGGACATCACCTTAGCGGAGACCCAGTACTTC. This sequence encodes CATSRDITLAETQYF.

This chain joins TRBV6-6 and TRBJ1-2, with no clear D. Germline CDR1 reads MNHNY; CDR2 reads SVGAGI (reference sequence). V lost 7 bases, J lost 4 bases, and 10 bases lay in between. The CDR3 totals 12 residues. For the CDR3, the DNA is TGTGCCAGCAACCTTAGCGGCTATGGCTACACCTTC. This codes for CASNLSGYGYTF.

The chain carries TRBV14 and TRBJ2-3; D is uncertain. CDR1 SGHDN and CDR2 FVKESK come from the germline V gene. V was cut by 0 bases and J by 8 bases, with 6 bases left in between. The CDR3 covers 12 residues. CDR3 sequence reads: CASSQETVTQYF. The CDR3 DNA reads TGTGCCAGCAGCCAAGAGACGGTTACGCAGTATTTT.

The V and J genes are TRBV5-1 and TRBJ2-5; the D gene is possibly TRBD1 (5 bases). The V end was cut by 2 bases, the J end by 7 bases, with 18 bases between. This CDR3 has 15 residues. Germline V gives CDR1 SGHRS, CDR2 YFSETQ. The CDR3 bases are TGCGCCAGCAGCTTAAGGACATCACCCTTGGGGACCCAGTACTTC. It specifies CASSLRTSPLGTQYF.

The CDR3 sequence: CASSVERFGDGYTF. The CDR3 bases are TGTGCCAGCAGCGTAGAAAGGTTCGGGGATGGCTACACCTTC. The rearrangement uses TRBV7-9 and TRBJ1-2; D ambiguous. There are 14 residues in the CDR3. The germline V gene has CDR1 SEHNR and CDR2 FQNEAQ (reference sequence). Trimming took 5 bases from V and 6 from J, leaving 16 bases between them.

The chain joins TRBV9 to TRBJ2-3; D remains ambiguous. CDR1 and CDR2 (germline): SGDLS, YYNGEE. The CDR3 consists of 15 residues. Trimming pared 2 bases from V and 0 bases from J, leaving 10 bases between. CDR3 sequence (DNA): TGTGCCAGCAGCGTCCGGCAGAGTAGCACAGATACGCAGTATTTT. It translates to CASSVRQSSTDTQYF.

Worth noting for this clonotype: Just one base apart from a much larger clone, this may be a read error. The chain carries TRBV2 and TRBJ2-3; 7 nucleotides align to TRBD1. The V gene end was trimmed by 6 bases and the J gene end by 8 bases; junction bases not matched to a gene: 8. CDR1 SNHLY and CDR2 FYNNEI come from the germline V gene. The CDR3 is 13 amino acids. This chain's CDR3 is CASRDRRSGTQYF. The CDR3 nucleotides are TGTGCCAGCAGGGACAGGAGGTCAGGTACGCAGTATTTT.

V gene TRBV24-1 combines with J gene TRBJ2-5; the match to TRBD1 covers 8 bases. This CDR3 spans 17 amino acids. Germline trimming cut 0 bases from V and 1 base from J; bases unmatched to any gene: 6. Per germline, CDR1 KGHDR and CDR2 SFDVKD. DNA for the CDR3: TGTGCCACCAGTGATTTGCCCAGGACAGGGTCCCAAGAGACCCAGTACTTC. It codes for CATSDLPRTGSQETQYF.

This clonotype has a single count. The chain links TRBV6-6 to TRBJ2-3; D unresolved. Germline assignment: CDR1 MNHNY and CDR2 SVGAGI (reference sequence). The CDR3 spans 14 residues. V was trimmed by 2 bases and J by 11 bases, leaving 17 bases between them. CDR3 loop: CASSYGLGSHEQYF. The CDR3 coding sequence is TGTGCCAGCAGTTACGGTCTGGGGTCCCACGAGCAGTATTTT.

The CDR3 reads CASSIRQGATGANVLTF. The CDR3, as DNA: TGCGCCAGCAGCATAAGACAGGGGGCGACAGGGGCCAACGTCCTGACTTTC. V is TRBV5-1 and J is TRBJ2-6; TRBD1 aligns across 10 bases. From germline, CDR1 is SGHRS and CDR2 YFSETQ. This CDR3 is 17 amino acids long. V gave up 4 bases and J gave up 4 bases; unmatched junction bases: 8.

This clonotype was detected once. This chain uses TRBV2 with TRBJ2-5, with 7 bases lining up with TRBD1. The CDR3 is 15 amino acids. Losses at the gene ends were 3 bases for V and 5 bases for J; bases not matched to a gene: 9. Germline V gives CDR1 SNHLY, CDR2 FYNNEI. The CDR3, as DNA: TGTGCCAGCAGTGAGAATCGAGGGGGCGGGGAGACCCAGTACTTC. Encoded protein: CASSENRGGGETQYF.